Listed here are 26 T cell receptor beta chains from one sample, sequenced in a study of tumor and adjacent non-tumor tissue in lung cancer. A modified ARM-PCR protocol with three rounds of nested PCR amplified TCRbeta. TCRdb reprocessed the multiplex PCR reads via MiXCR and lists one record per CDR3 protein. The data show some 73,000 distinct CDR3 sequences, about four fifths seen once. This sample's RNA came from whole unsorted tissue. Distant lung tissue was collected more than 3 cm away from the tumor edge. Sequencing was carried out using distant non-tumor lung tissue. The receptors shown here come from a man in his fifties or sixties with non-small cell lung cancer.

About this clonotype itself: This may arise from a read error, as a much more abundant clone is one base away. This chain uses TRBV6-1 with TRBJ1-2, with TRBD1 identical over 7 bases. The CDR3 is 17 residues long. Trimming at V came to 1 base and at J to 5 bases, leaving 13 bases not matched to a gene. The germline V gene has CDR1 MNHNS and CDR2 SASEGT. In DNA, the CDR3 is TGTGCCAGCAGTGAAGGGACAGGCCCAAGCTCGAGTTATGGCTACACCTTC. Translation gives CASSEGTGPSSSYGYTF.

This clonotype was picked up one time. An end of the junction does not agree with germline; a read error may underlie this. The rearrangement links TRBV11-2 to TRBJ1-6, with D possibly matching TRBD1 (5 bases). The CDR3 sequence is 15 residues long. Germline V gene data show CDR1 as SGHAT and CDR2 as FQNNGV. CDR3 loop: CVNSLDRRYTSPLHF. Written as DNA, the CDR3 is TGTGTCAACAGCTTAGACAGAAGATATACTTCACCCCTCCACTTT.

This rearrangement joins TRBV4-3 to TRBJ2-1, with D maybe TRBD1 (6 bases). V lost 6 bases, J lost 7 bases, and 25 bases lay in between. The germline V gene encodes CDR1 LGHNA and CDR2 YSLEER. CDR3 length: 17 residues. CDR3 DNA sequence: TGCGCCAGCAGGCTTAAGGCAGGGTCAGGGGTCGTGAATGAGCAGTTCTTC. Translating gives CASRLKAGSGVVNEQFF.

For this clonotype: A much larger clonotype is one base distant, so this may be a read error. The chain carries TRBV6-1 and TRBJ2-1, with 8 bases fitting TRBD2. V shed 5 bases and J 5 bases; nucleotides not matched to a gene: 8. This CDR3 contains 15 residues. Germline CDR1 and CDR2: MNHNS and SASEGT. CDR3: CASSLSGGYNNEQFF. The CDR3 nucleotides are TGTGCCAGCAGTTTGAGCGGGGGCTACAACAATGAGCAGTTCTTC.

This clonotype appeared many times. This chain joins TRBV4-3 and TRBJ2-2, with 8 nucleotides matching TRBD2. Germline assignment: CDR1 LGHNA and CDR2 YSLEER. CDR3 size: 17 residues. V was pared by 0 bases and J by 7 bases, with 10 bases of the junction left unmatched. CDR3 amino acids: CASSQDPAGERNGELFF. The CDR3 bases are TGCGCCAGCAGCCAAGACCCAGCGGGAGAAAGAAACGGGGAGCTGTTTTTT.

This clonotype was recorded a few times. With a much larger clone just one base away, this may be a read error. The gene calls are TRBV12-3 or TRBV12-4 and TRBJ1-5, with D perhaps matching TRBD1 (5 bases). This CDR3 is 12 amino acids long. Trimming pared 5 bases from V and 5 bases from J, leaving 7 bases between. CDR3 amino acids: CASSGHDQPQHF. The CDR3 nucleotides are TGTGCCAGCAGTGGACACGATCAGCCCCAGCATTTT.

Only one count was recorded for this clonotype. At one end the junction does not follow the germline gene, possibly because of a read error. The gene calls are TRBV12-3 or TRBV12-4 and TRBJ2-7; a weak D match, TRBD2 (5 bases). CDR3 length: 11 amino acids. CDR3 sequence: CASSSRGEQYF. CDR3 in DNA: TGTGCCAGCAGTTCACGGGGAGAGCAATACTTC.

Remarks on this clonotype: In this CDR3 the conserved last residue, phenylalanine or tryptophan, is missing, so a read error is likely. The gene calls are TRBV20-1 and TRBJ2-7; 8 bases are a match to TRBD2. Germline CDR1 reads DFQATT; CDR2 reads SNEGSKA (reference sequence). Trimming removed 0 bases from V and 3 bases from J; junction bases left unmatched: 10. This CDR3 has 16 residues. This chain's CDR3 is CSARDGTSGTNYEQYS. The CDR3, as DNA: TGCAGTGCTAGAGACGGGACTAGTGGGACGAACTACGAGCAGTACTCC.

Concerning this clonotype itself: An end of the junction differs from the germline gene, which may be a read error. The chain carries TRBV11-2 and TRBJ2-1; 9 bases are shared with TRBD2. The CDR3 loop spans 15 amino acids. Germline CDR1 and CDR2: SGHAT and FQNNGV. DNA for the CDR3: TGTACCAGCAGCTTTAGCGGGGGTCCCTGCAATGAGCAGTTCTTC. Amino acids: CTSSFSGGPCNEQFF.

By its share, this clonotype is medium-sized (0.01 to 0.1%). The chain recombines TRBV11-2 with TRBJ1-1, with D possibly matching TRBD1 (5 bases). The CDR3 has 14 amino acids. Germline values: CDR1 SGHAT, CDR2 FQNNGV. V shed 3 bases and J shed 1 base, with 9 bases lying between them. The CDR3 coding sequence is TGTGCCAGCAGCTTCGGTCAGGGGAACACTGAAGCTTTCTTT. This codes for CASSFGQGNTEAFF.

On this clonotype itself: At one of its ends the junction is not consistent with the germline gene, which may arise from a read error. The genes are TRBV10-3 and TRBJ1-2; perhaps TRBD1 as D (6 bases). The CDR3 covers 12 residues. CDR1 ENHRY and CDR2 SYGVKD come from the germline V gene. This CDR3 is CAINETQGLNTF. In nucleotides, the CDR3 is TGTGCCATCAATGAGACACAGGGATTGAACACCTTC.

The DNA for the CDR3 is TGCGCCAGCAGCTTGGGCGTAAATGTGCTCAATGAGCAGTTCTTC. It yields the protein CASSLGVNVLNEQFF. The V gene is TRBV5-1, the J gene TRBJ2-1; D is uncertain. The CDR3 runs to 15 residues. The ends were cut back, 0 bases at V and 6 bases at J, with 13 bases in the middle. Germline V gives CDR1 SGHRS, CDR2 YFSETQ.

About this clonotype: Germline is not matched at one junction end, which may reflect a read error. J is TRBJ2-1 and V is TRBV20-1, with 10 bases matching TRBD2. Germline-derived CDR1 and CDR2 are DFQATT and SNEGSKA (reference sequence). The length of the CDR3 is 15 residues. In DNA, the CDR3 is TGCAATGCTGACTCAGCGGGGGGGACGTGGAATGGGCAGTTCTTC. Translating gives CNADSAGGTWNGQFF.

As regards this clonotype: One junction end disagrees with the germline gene, perhaps due to a read error. The chain employs TRBV12-3 or TRBV12-4 and TRBJ2-2; D remains ambiguous. The CDR3 totals 14 residues. The CDR3 DNA reads as TGTGTCAGCAGCCCTAGAGTGATAACCGGGGAGCTGTTTTTT. This translates into CVSSPRVITGELFF.

On this clonotype: This sequence may be a read error, since a much larger clone differs from it by one base. This chain links TRBV20-1 with TRBJ1-4; D is unclear. From germline, CDR1 is DFQATT and CDR2 SNEGSKA (reference sequence). Trimming removed 7 bases from V and 7 bases from J, with 10 bases in between. The CDR3 sequence is 11 residues long. CDR3 loop: CSVRAFEKLFF. The CDR3 DNA is TGCAGTGTTAGGGCATTTGAAAAACTGTTTTTT.

This clonotype occurred once. A junction boundary mismatches the germline segment, possibly from a read error. This sequence joins TRBV20-1 and TRBJ1-5; a possible D gene is TRBD1 (5 bases). This CDR3 is built from 16 residues. The germline V gene encodes CDR1 DFQATT and CDR2 SNEGSKA (reference sequence). CDR3 loop: CSARAGGAYSNQHQHF. As DNA, the CDR3 is TGCAGTGCTAGGGCGGGAGGGGCTTATAGCAATCAGCACCAGCATTTT.

Turning to this clonotype: The junction and the germline gene differ at one end; a read error may be behind it. The rearrangement links TRBV11-3 to TRBJ2-7, with D unclear. There are 13 residues in the CDR3. The germline CDR1 and CDR2 sequences are SGHNT and YENEEA. This CDR3 is CASRYGQTYERYF. As DNA, the CDR3 is TGCGCCAGCAGGTACGGGCAGACCTACGAGCGGTACTTC.

Concerning this clonotype: The germline gene is not matched at one end of the junction; a read error may be the cause. The chain's CDR3 is CASSLSTDIQYF. The CDR3 nucleotides are TGTGCCAGTAGCTTGAGCACAGATATCCAGTATTTT. The rearrangement uses TRBV11-2 and TRBJ2-3; D is unresolved. This CDR3 contains 12 residues. Looked up from germline, CDR1 is SGHAT and CDR2 is FQNNGV.

As regards this clonotype: This could be a read error, since a much larger clone is one nucleotide away. The chain has TRBV7-9 and TRBJ2-5; possibly TRBD1 for D (6 bases). Germline V lookup: CDR1 SEHNR, CDR2 FQNEAQ (reference sequence). The CDR3 contains 14 residues. The chain's CDR3 is CATSPQGIQETQYF. For the CDR3, the DNA is TGTGCCACCAGCCCCCAGGGGATCCAAGAGACCCAGTACTTC.

This clonotype has only one observation. One end of the junction does not line up with germline, which may come from a read error. The rearrangement joins TRBV20-1 to TRBJ2-7; possibly TRBD2 for D (5 bases). The V gene's germline CDR1 is DFQATT and CDR2 SNEGSKA (reference sequence). The CDR3 has 14 residues. The CDR3 is CSTIVARGPDEQYF. Written as DNA, the CDR3 is TGCAGTACTATAGTAGCCAGAGGGCCCGACGAGCAGTATTTC.

The chain employs TRBV11-2 and TRBJ2-5, with 12 bases aligning to TRBD2. Germline loops: CDR1 SGHAT, CDR2 FQNNGV. The CDR3 has 17 residues. The junction had 10 bases not matched to a gene; V was cut back by 3 bases and J by 5 bases. Written as DNA, the CDR3 is TGTGCCAGCAGCTTTGATCTAGGACTAGCGGGGCATGAGACCCAGTACTTC. This translates into CASSFDLGLAGHETQYF.

Of note for this clonotype: Compared with germline, one end of the junction differs, possibly owing to a read error. The J gene is TRBJ2-1, the V gene TRBV11-2; 11 bases map to TRBD2. The CDR3 is made up of 18 amino acids. In germline, CDR1 is SGHAT, CDR2 FQNNGV. In DNA, the CDR3 is TGTGCCAGCAGCTTAGAAGCTAGCGGGAGGTATTCGTACAATGAGCTGTTCTTC. It is translated as CASSLEASGRYSYNELFF. The full variable domain, in which reference TRBV11-2 and TRBJ2-1 provide the parts outside the CDR3, is EAGVAQSPRYKIIEKRQSVAFWCNPISGHATLYWYQQILGQGPKLLIQFQNNGVVDDSQLPKDRFSAERLKGVDSTLKIQPAKLEDSAVYLCASSLEASGRYSYNELFFGPGTRLTVL.

Notes on this clonotype: One junction end does not reproduce the germline sequence, and a read error may be involved. The chain uses TRBV4-2 and TRBJ2-3, with D tentatively TRBD2 (6 bases). From germline, CDR1 is LGHNA and CDR2 YNFKEQ. The CDR3 is made up of 15 amino acids. The CDR3 loop reads CASGPTRGMADAQYF. In nucleotides, the CDR3 is TGTGCCAGCGGCCCGACTAGAGGGATGGCAGATGCGCAGTATTTT.

Concerning this clonotype itself: A read error is likely, as this CDR3 ends without the conserved phenylalanine or tryptophan. The chain employs TRBV7-9 and TRBJ2-5, with a possible D match to TRBD1 (6 bases). The ends were cut back, 1 base at V and 1 base at J, with 13 bases in the middle. Germline assignment: CDR1 SEHNR and CDR2 FQNEAQ (reference sequence). The CDR3 is made up of 16 amino acids. Written as DNA, the CDR3 is TGTGCCAGCAGCTTAGGACTACAGGGTCCCCAAGAGACCCAGTACTTA. Protein sequence: CASSLGLQGPQETQYL.

As to this clonotype: Germline is not matched at one junction end, which may reflect a read error. The J gene is TRBJ2-2, the V gene TRBV6-2 or TRBV6-3, with 8 bases aligning to TRBD2. The CDR3 is made up of 14 amino acids. Per germline, CDR1 MNHEY and CDR2 SVGEGT. The CDR3 nucleotides are TGTGTCAGCTGGCTTAGCGGGAACACCGGGGACCTGTTTTTT. The encoded protein is CVSWLSGNTGDLFF.

On this clonotype itself: A much larger clone lies one base from this, so it may be a read error. The CDR3 DNA follows: TGTGCCAGCTCGACAGGGAATGGGGTCAACGTCCTGACTTTC. It codes for CASSTGNGVNVLTF. The rearrangement uses TRBV6-2 or TRBV6-3 and TRBJ2-6, with 7 bases identical to TRBD1. The CDR3 runs to 14 residues. Germline values: CDR1 MNHEY, CDR2 SVGEGT.